This T cell receptor (beta chain) came from a study of T cells after yellow fever vaccination. Study findings and constraints: CD4 and CD8 compartments shared a small share of clonotypes. Post-booster repertoires contained most primary-vaccination clones again (around 96% CD4, 88% CD8).

V gave up 7 bases and J gave up 3 bases, with 17 bases separating them. The CDR3 spans 15 residues. This clonotype was counted many times. The antigen is not known. From the 5' RACE reads, TCRdb called clonotypes with MiXCR, one entry per CDR3 protein. Among hundreds of thousands of distinct CDR3 sequences, approximately 4% were seen once, and the ten largest hold roughly 25%. The TCR was taken from a man aged 18 to 29 who received the YFV17D yellow fever vaccine. This sequence joins TRBV12-3 or TRBV12-4 and TRBJ2-3; D may match TRBD1 or TRBD2 (5 bases each). Sample: PBMCs, taken 5 days after the yellow fever booster vaccination. The CDR3 loop is CASNPGPAETDTQYF. The CDR3 DNA sequence: TGTGCCAGCAACCCGGGGCCAGCGGAGACAGATACGCAGTATTTT.